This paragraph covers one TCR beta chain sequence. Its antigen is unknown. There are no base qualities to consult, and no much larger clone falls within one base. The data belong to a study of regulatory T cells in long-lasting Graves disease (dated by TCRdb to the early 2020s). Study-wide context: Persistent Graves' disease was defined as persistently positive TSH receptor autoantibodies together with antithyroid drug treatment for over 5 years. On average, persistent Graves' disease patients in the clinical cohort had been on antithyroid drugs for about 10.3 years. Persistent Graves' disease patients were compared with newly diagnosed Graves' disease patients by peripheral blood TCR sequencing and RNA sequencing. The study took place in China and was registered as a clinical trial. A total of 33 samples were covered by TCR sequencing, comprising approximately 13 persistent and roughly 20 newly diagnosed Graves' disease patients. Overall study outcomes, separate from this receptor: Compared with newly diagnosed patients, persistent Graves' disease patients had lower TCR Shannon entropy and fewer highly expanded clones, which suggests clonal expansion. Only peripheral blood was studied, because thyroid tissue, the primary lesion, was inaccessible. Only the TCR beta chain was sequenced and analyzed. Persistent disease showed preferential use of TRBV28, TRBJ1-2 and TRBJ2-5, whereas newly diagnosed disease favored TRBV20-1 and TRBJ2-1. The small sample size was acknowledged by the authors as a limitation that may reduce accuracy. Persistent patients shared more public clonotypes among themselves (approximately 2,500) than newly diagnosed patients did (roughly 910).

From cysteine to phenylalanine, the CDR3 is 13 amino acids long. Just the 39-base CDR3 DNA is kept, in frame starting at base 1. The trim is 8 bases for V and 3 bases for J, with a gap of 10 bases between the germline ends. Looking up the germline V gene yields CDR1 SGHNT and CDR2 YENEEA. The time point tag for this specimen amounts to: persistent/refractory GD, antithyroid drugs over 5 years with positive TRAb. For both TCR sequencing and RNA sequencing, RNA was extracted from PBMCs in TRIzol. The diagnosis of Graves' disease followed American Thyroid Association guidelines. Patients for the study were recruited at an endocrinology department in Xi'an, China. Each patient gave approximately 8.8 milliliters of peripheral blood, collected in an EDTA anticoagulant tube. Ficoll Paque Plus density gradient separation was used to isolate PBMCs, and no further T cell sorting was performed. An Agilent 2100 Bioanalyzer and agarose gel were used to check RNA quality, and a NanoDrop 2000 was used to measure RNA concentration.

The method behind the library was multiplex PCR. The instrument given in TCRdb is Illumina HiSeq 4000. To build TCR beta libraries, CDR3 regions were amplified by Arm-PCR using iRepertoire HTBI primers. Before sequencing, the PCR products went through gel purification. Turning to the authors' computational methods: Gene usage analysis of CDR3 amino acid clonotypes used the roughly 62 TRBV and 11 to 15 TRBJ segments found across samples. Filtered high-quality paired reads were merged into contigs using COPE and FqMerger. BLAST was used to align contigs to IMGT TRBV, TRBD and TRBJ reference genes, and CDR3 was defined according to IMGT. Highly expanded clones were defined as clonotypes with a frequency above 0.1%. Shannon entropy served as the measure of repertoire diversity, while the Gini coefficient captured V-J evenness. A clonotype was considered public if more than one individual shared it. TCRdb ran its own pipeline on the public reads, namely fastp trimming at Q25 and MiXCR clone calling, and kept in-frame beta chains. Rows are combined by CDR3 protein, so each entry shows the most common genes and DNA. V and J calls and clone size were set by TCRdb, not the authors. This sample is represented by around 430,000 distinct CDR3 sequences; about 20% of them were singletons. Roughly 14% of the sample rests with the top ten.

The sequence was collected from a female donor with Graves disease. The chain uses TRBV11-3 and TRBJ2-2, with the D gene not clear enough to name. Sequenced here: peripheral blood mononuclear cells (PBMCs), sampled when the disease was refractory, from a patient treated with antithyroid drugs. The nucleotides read TGTGCCAGCCGGCACCCCCACACCGGGGAGCTGTTTTTT. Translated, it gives CASRHPHTGELFF.